The 25 T cell receptor beta chains in this list originate from one sample, sequenced in a study of T cell responses to AZD1222 COVID-19 vaccine. Repertoires were generated with immunoSEQ multiplex PCR, while TCRdb's copy carries only in-frame clones and drops some. This table holds some 120,000 clones, about 90% found once. The sequences come from peripheral blood, collected on day 0 of AZD1222 vaccination. The receptors were sampled from an adult in good health.

The chain links TRBV2 to TRBJ1-1; D gene unclear. The germline V and J ends were trimmed by 7 bases and 5 bases, with 11 bases remaining between them. The CDR3 has 12 residues. The V gene's germline CDR1 is SNHLY and CDR2 FYNNEI. The CDR3 is CASTLGGTEAFF. In DNA form, the CDR3 reads TGTGCCAGCACCCTAGGCGGTACTGAAGCTTTCTTT.

The gene calls are TRBV23-1 and TRBJ2-1, with D possibly TRBD1 on 5 matching bases. TRBV23-1 is known as an ORF, though its function is uncertain. With 4 bases removed from V and 7 bases from J, the gap between germline ends came to 17 bases. The CDR3 covers 15 residues. CDR3 coding DNA: TGCGCCAGCAGTCCTCCCCTAGAGAAGGGGAATGAGCAGTTCTTC. It yields the protein CASSPPLEKGNEQFF.

This rearrangement joins TRBV3-1 (or the pseudogene TRBV3-2) to TRBJ2-1; 9 bases align to TRBD2. Germline values: CDR1 LGHDT, CDR2 YNNKEL (reference sequence). The CDR3 consists of 14 residues. With V trimmed by 4 bases and J by 9 bases, 7 bases remained unmatched. The CDR3 is CASSPIAGVGEQFF. DNA for the CDR3: TGTGCCAGCAGCCCCATAGCGGGAGTGGGTGAGCAGTTCTTC.

This chain connects TRBV6-5 to TRBJ1-1; D is unclear. V dropped 2 bases and J dropped 2 bases, with 9 bases sitting between them. The CDR3 has 14 amino acids. CDR1 MNHEY and CDR2 SVGAGI come from the germline V gene. CDR3 region: CASSYLLGNTEAFF. In nucleotides, the CDR3 is TGTGCCAGCAGTTACCTACTGGGAAACACTGAAGCTTTCTTT.

This clone has a handful of counts. DNA of the CDR3: TGTGCCAGCAGCCAAGTCATTAAAGGGCGGCCCCAGCATTTT. Protein sequence: CASSQVIKGRPQHF. The chain has TRBV3-1 (or the pseudogene TRBV3-2) and TRBJ1-5; D call uncertain. The CDR3 extends over 14 amino acids. Trimming took 1 base from V and 9 from J, leaving 13 bases between them. Per the germline V gene, CDR1 is LGHDT and CDR2 is YNNKEL (reference sequence).

The chain combines TRBV19 with TRBJ2-1; perhaps TRBD2 as D (5 bases). V lost 1 base, J lost 9 bases, and 16 bases lay in between. Germline loops: CDR1 LNHDA, CDR2 SQIVND (reference sequence). The CDR3 runs 15 residues. The CDR3 DNA follows: TGTGCCAGTAGTATAGGACAACTAGTGGCTATTGAGCAGTTCTTC. Protein: CASSIGQLVAIEQFF.

The chain is built from TRBV7-9 and TRBJ2-7, with 7 nucleotides matching TRBD2. This CDR3 has 15 amino acids. Germline CDR1 is SEHNR and CDR2 is FQNEAQ (reference sequence). V lost 1 base, J lost 5 bases, and 8 bases stayed unmatched. CDR3 sequence reads: CASSLGFGGEDEQYF. The CDR3, as DNA: TGTGCCAGCAGCTTAGGCTTTGGGGGGGAAGACGAGCAGTACTTC.

The rearrangement links TRBV4-3 to TRBJ2-3, with a possible D match to TRBD1 (5 bases). Germline V gene data show CDR1 as LGHNA and CDR2 as YSLEER. V was cut by 4 bases and J by 4 bases, with 18 bases left in between. The CDR3 sequence is 16 residues long. In nucleotides, the CDR3 is TGCGCCAGCAGCCCCAATCAGGGTTTAGGGTCAGATACGCAGTATTTT. Its translation is CASSPNQGLGSDTQYF.

The rearrangement uses TRBV7-2 and TRBJ2-3; D is unclear. CDR3 length equals 15 residues. CDR1 and CDR2 from the germline V gene are SGHTA and FQGNSA. V lost 2 bases, J lost 2 bases, and 11 bases lay in between. CDR3 in DNA: TGTGCCAGCAGCTTACCACTCGGATTCACAGATACGCAGTATTTT. Translated: CASSLPLGFTDTQYF.

The CDR3 is CASSTRTGVHPNTGELFF. CDR3 sequence (DNA): TGTGCCAGCAGCACGCGGACAGGGGTCCACCCCAACACCGGGGAGCTGTTTTTT. The rearrangement uses TRBV11-3 and TRBJ2-2, with 9 bases aligning to TRBD1. Germline V CDR1 and CDR2: SGHNT, YENEEA. The CDR3 has 18 amino acids. Trimming at V came to 5 bases and at J to 2 bases, leaving 12 bases not matched to a gene.

V and J are TRBV30 and TRBJ1-3, with 11 bases fitting TRBD1. Losses at the gene ends were 2 bases for V and 2 bases for J; bases not matched to a gene: 8. CDR3 length: 17 residues. Per germline, CDR1 GTSNPN and CDR2 SVGIG (reference sequence). CDR3 protein: CAWSNERTGGTGNTIYF. CDR3 nucleotides: TGTGCCTGGAGTAACGAGAGGACAGGGGGCACTGGAAACACCATATATTTT.

The rearrangement links TRBV4-1 to TRBJ2-7, with D possibly TRBD2 on 5 matching bases. Trimming took 2 bases from V and 4 from J, leaving 21 bases between them. The CDR3 length is 17 residues. From germline, CDR1 is MGHRA and CDR2 YSYEKL. CDR3 coding DNA: TGCGCCAGCAGCCAATTCGGAGGCATCTCTAATCCGTACGAGCAGTACTTC. Translated: CASSQFGGISNPYEQYF.

The V gene is TRBV10-2, the J gene TRBJ2-1, with a possible D match to TRBD1 (5 bases). Germline CDR1 is WSHSY and CDR2 is SAAADI. V lost 6 bases to trimming and J lost 10 bases, with 10 bases between them. The CDR3 consists of 11 residues. The CDR3 reads CASRVRTEQFF. CDR3 bases: TGCGCCAGCAGGGTTCGGACAGAGCAGTTCTTC.

This sequence joins TRBV18 and TRBJ2-5, with D uncertain. Trimming pared 3 bases from V and 1 base from J, leaving 15 bases between. The CDR3 length is 16 residues. Germline V gives CDR1 KGHSH, CDR2 LQKENI. The chain's CDR3 is CASSPGHPRAQETQYF. In DNA, the CDR3 is TGTGCCAGCTCACCCGGTCATCCAAGGGCCCAAGAGACCCAGTACTTC. The full variable domain, in which reference TRBV18 and TRBJ2-5 provide the parts outside the CDR3, is NAGVMQNPRHLVRRRGQEARLRCSPMKGHSHVYWYRQLPEEGLKFMVYLQKENIIDESGMPKERFSAEFPKEGPSILRIQQVVRGDSAAYFCASSPGHPRAQETQYFGPGTRLLVL.

The rearrangement links TRBV12-3 or TRBV12-4 to TRBJ1-5; D unresolved. This CDR3 is built from 13 residues. V was shortened by 5 bases and J by 4 bases, with 9 bases between the two germline ends. The CDR3 coding sequence is TGTGCCAGCAGTCGAGGGCGAAATCAGCCCCAGCATTTT. Translated: CASSRGRNQPQHF.

This clone appeared a few times. The chain joins TRBV19 to TRBJ1-3; D may be TRBD1 (6 bases). Germline CDR1 is LNHDA and CDR2 is SQIVND (reference sequence). Deletions cut 7 bases from V and 1 base from J, with 17 bases between. The CDR3 extends over 16 amino acids. Written as DNA, the CDR3 is TGTGCCAGTATGGATGGACAGATTGCTTCTGGAAACACCATATATTTT. As protein: CASMDGQIASGNTIYF.

V gene TRBV3-1 (or the pseudogene TRBV3-2) combines with J gene TRBJ2-3; 8 positions match TRBD2. This CDR3 is built from 17 residues. CDR1 is LGHDT, CDR2 YNNKEL, per germline (reference sequence). Germline trimming cut 0 bases from V and 2 bases from J; bases unmatched to any gene: 7. The CDR3 nucleotides read TGTGCCAGCAGCCAAGATCTCGGGGGGGGGACCACAGATACGCAGTATTTT. Protein sequence: CASSQDLGGGTTDTQYF.

This chain joins TRBV4-3 and TRBJ2-1; 8 nucleotides align to TRBD2. The CDR3 spans 15 residues. Germline V gene data show CDR1 as LGHNA and CDR2 as YSLEER. V gave up 2 bases and J gave up 3 bases; unmatched junction bases: 3. The CDR3 is CASSQFSGSYNEQFF. In nucleotides, the CDR3 is TGCGCCAGCAGCCAATTCAGCGGGAGCTACAATGAGCAGTTCTTC.

The V and J genes are TRBV6-2 or TRBV6-3 and TRBJ1-3; D is unresolved. The CDR3 totals 18 residues. Germline V gives CDR1 MNHEY, CDR2 SVGEGT. V dropped 2 bases and J dropped 0 bases, with 17 bases sitting between them. The CDR3 nucleotides are TGTGCCAGCAGTTACGAAGCTTTGGACGAATCCTCTGGAAACACCATATATTTT. Its translation: CASSYEALDESSGNTIYF.

The chain is built from TRBV15 and TRBJ2-1; the match to TRBD2 covers 9 bases. J gave up 9 bases and V 5 bases, and 20 bases lay outside the gene matches. CDR3 length: 18 residues. Per the germline V gene, CDR1 is LNHNV and CDR2 is YYDKDF (reference sequence). The CDR3 is CATSPRGVAGEGGAEQFF. CDR3 DNA sequence: TGTGCCACCAGCCCCCGAGGAGTAGCGGGAGAAGGGGGCGCTGAGCAGTTCTTC.

This chain links TRBV7-9 with TRBJ1-6; D possibly corresponds to TRBD1 (5 bases). This CDR3 region has 12 residues. The germline V gene has CDR1 SEHNR and CDR2 FQNEAQ (reference sequence). The V end was cut by 5 bases, the J end by 8 bases, with 7 bases between. The CDR3 region has the DNA TGTGCCAGCAGCCCGGGGGATTCACCCCTCCACTTT. It codes for CASSPGDSPLHF.

The chain carries TRBV5-1 and TRBJ2-1; possibly TRBD2 for D (5 bases). The CDR3 is made up of 14 amino acids. Per germline, CDR1 SGHRS and CDR2 YFSETQ. Trimming shortened V by 3 bases and J by 9 bases, and 16 bases separated the two germline ends. CDR3 DNA: TGCGCCAGCAGCTCCGACCTACTAGGTGGTGAGCAGTTCTTC. Its translation: CASSSDLLGGEQFF.

This chain connects TRBV5-6 to TRBJ2-5, with 12 positions matching TRBD2. The J segment lost 1 base and the V segment lost 5 bases, leaving 9 bases of the junction unmatched. This CDR3 is 17 amino acids long. The germline CDR1 and CDR2 sequences are SGHDT and YYEEEE. The CDR3 reads CASRRTSGVNRQETQYF. The CDR3 region has the DNA TGTGCCAGCAGACGGACTAGCGGGGTAAACCGCCAAGAGACCCAGTACTTC.

The genes are TRBV6-5 and TRBJ2-1, with a weak D call TRBD2 (6 bases). V lost 4 bases to trimming and J lost 0 bases, with 13 bases between them. Germline V gene lookup returns CDR1 MNHEY and CDR2 SVGAGI. The CDR3 contains 16 residues. CDR3 nucleotide sequence: TGTGCCAGCAGTTTCGGGGGTCGAATCTCCTACAATGAGCAGTTCTTC. This gives the protein CASSFGGRISYNEQFF.

The chain combines TRBV21-1 with TRBJ1-1. TRBV21-1 is a pseudogene locus. The CDR3 extends over 18 amino acids. The CDR3 here is CASTFPRGGRVGNTEAFF. CDR3 DNA: TGTGCCAGCACCTTCCCCCGGGGGGGGCGAGTTGGGAACACTGAAGCTTTCTTT.